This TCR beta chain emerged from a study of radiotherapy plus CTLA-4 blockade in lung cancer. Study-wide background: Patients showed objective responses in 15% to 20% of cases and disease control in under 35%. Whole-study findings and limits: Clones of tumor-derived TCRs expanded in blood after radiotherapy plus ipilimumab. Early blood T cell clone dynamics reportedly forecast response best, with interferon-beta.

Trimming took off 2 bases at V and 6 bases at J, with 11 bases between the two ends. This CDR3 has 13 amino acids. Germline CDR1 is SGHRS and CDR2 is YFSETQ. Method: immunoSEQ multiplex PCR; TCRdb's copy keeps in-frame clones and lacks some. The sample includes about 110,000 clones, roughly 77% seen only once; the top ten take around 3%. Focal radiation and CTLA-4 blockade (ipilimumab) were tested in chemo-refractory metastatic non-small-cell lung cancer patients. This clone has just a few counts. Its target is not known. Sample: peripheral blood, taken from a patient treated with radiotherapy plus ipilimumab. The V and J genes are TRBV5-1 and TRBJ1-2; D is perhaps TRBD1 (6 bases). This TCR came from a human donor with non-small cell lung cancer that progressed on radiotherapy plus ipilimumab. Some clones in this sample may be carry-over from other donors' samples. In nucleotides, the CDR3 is TGCGCCAGCAGCTTACCGACAGGTAATGGCTACACCTTC. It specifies CASSLPTGNGYTF.